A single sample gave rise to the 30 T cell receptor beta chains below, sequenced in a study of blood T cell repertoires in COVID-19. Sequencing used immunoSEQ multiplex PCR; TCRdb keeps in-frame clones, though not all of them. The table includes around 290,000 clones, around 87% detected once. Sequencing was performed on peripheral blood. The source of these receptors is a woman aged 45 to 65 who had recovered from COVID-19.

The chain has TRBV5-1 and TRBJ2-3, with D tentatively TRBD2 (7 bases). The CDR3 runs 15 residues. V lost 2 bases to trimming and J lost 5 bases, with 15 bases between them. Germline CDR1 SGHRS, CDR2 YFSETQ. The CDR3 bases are TGCGCCAGCAGCTTTAGGGGGGGCTCAGGAGATACGCAGTATTTT. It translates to CASSFRGGSGDTQYF.

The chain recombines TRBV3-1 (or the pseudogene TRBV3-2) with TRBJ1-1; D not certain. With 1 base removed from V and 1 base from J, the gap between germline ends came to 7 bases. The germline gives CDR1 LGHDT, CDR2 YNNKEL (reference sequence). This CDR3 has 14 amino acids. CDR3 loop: CASSQGHPNTEAFF. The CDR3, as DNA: TGTGCCAGCAGCCAAGGGCACCCGAACACTGAAGCTTTCTTT.

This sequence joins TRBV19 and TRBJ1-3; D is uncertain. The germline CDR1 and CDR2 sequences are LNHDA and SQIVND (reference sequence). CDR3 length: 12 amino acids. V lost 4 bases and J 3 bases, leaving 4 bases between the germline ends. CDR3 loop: CASSTLGNTIYF. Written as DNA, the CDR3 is TGTGCCAGTAGTACCCTTGGAAACACCATATATTTT.

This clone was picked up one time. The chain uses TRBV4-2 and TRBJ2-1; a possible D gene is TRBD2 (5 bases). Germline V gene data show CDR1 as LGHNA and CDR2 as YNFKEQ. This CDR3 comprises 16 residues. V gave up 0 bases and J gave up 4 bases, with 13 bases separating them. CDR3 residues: CASSQEHSDLYNEQFF. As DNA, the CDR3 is TGTGCCAGCAGCCAAGAGCATAGCGACCTGTACAATGAGCAGTTCTTC.

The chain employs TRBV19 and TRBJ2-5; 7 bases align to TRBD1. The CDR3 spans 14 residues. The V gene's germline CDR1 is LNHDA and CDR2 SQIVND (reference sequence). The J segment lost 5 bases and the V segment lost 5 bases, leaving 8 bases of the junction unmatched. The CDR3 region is CASSPGQALETQYF. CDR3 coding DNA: TGTGCCAGTAGTCCCGGACAGGCCTTGGAGACCCAGTACTTC.

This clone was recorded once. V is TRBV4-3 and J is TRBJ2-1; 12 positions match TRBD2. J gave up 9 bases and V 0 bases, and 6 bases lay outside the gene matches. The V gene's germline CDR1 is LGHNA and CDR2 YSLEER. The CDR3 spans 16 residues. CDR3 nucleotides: TGCGCCAGCAGCCAAGATTTACTAGCGGGGGGAAGTGAGCAGTTCTTC. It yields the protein CASSQDLLAGGSEQFF.

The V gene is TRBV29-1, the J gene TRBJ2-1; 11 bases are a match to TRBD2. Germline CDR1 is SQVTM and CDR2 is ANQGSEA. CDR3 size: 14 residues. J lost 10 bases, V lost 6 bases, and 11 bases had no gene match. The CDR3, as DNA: TGCAGCGTGATCACTAGCGGGAGTGCTAGGGAGCAGTTCTTC. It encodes CSVITSGSAREQFF.

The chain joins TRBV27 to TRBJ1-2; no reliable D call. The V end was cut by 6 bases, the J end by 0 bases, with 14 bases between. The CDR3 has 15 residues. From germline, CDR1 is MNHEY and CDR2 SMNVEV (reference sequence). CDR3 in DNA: TGTGCCAGCAGATTAGGAGGAGGTGCTAACTATGGCTACACCTTC. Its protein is CASRLGGGANYGYTF.

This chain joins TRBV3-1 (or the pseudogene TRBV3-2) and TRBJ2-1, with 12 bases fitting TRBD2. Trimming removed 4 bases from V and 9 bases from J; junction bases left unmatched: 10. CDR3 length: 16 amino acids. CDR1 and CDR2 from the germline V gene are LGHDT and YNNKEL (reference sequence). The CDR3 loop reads CASSPFGLAGGGEQFF. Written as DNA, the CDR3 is TGTGCCAGCAGCCCTTTCGGGCTAGCGGGGGGGGGTGAGCAGTTCTTC.

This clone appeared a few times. The CDR3 region is CASSEAAGPLAQYF. The CDR3 region has the DNA TGTGCCAGCAGTGAAGCCGCGGGGCCGCTCGCGCAGTACTTC. The chain links TRBV6-1 to TRBJ2-7; D might be TRBD2 (6 bases). Trimming removed 0 bases at V and 9 bases at J, with 15 bases between. Germline CDR1 and CDR2: MNHNS and SASEGT. There are 14 residues in the CDR3.

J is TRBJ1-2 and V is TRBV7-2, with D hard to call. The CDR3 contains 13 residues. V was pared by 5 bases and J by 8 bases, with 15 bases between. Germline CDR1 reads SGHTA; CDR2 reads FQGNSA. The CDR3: CASSPSGQFGYTF. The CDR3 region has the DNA TGTGCCAGCAGCCCAAGCGGCCAATTCGGCTACACCTTC.

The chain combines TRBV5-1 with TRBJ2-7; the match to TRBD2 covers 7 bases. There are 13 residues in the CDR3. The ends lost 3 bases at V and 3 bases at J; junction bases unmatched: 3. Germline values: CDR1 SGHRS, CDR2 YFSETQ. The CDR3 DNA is TGCGCCAGCAGCTACGAGCGGGACTACGAGCAGTACTTC. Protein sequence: CASSYERDYEQYF.

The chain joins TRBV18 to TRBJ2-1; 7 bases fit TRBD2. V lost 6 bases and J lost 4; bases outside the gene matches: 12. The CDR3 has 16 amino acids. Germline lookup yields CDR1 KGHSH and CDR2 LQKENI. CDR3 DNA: TGTGCCAGCTCTCCTTTGAGCGGGAATACTTACAATGAGCAGTTCTTC. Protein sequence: CASSPLSGNTYNEQFF.

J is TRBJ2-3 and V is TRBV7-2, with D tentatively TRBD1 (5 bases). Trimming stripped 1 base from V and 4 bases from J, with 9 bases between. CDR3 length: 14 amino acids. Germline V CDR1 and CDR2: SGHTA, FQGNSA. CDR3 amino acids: CASSLGLGADTQYF. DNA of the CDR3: TGTGCCAGCAGCTTAGGGTTAGGGGCAGATACGCAGTATTTT.

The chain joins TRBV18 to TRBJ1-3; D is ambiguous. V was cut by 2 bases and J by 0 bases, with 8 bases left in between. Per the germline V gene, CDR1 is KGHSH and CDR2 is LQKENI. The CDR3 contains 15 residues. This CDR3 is CASSPSGVSGNTIYF. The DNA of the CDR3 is TGTGCCAGCTCACCAAGCGGGGTCTCTGGAAACACCATATATTTT.

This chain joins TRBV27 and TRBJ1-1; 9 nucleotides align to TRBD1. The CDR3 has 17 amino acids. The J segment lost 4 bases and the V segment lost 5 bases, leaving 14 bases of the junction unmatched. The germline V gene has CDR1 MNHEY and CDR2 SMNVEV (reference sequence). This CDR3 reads CASSISTYRGQSTEAFF. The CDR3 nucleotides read TGTGCCAGCAGTATCTCCACTTACAGGGGGCAGAGCACTGAAGCTTTCTTT.

CDR3 in amino acids: CASRETGSISDEQFF. The CDR3 DNA follows: TGTGCCAGCAGGGAAACAGGGTCGATTAGCGATGAGCAGTTCTTC. This chain links TRBV28 with TRBJ2-1, with D possibly matching TRBD1 (6 bases). With 6 bases removed from V and 8 bases from J, the gap between germline ends came to 20 bases. From germline, CDR1 is MDHEN and CDR2 SYDVKM. The CDR3 loop spans 15 amino acids.

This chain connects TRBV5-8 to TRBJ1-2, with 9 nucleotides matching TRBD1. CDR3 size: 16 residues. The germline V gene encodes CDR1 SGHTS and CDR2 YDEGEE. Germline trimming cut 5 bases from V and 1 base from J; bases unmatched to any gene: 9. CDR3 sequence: CASRLSTGGVNYGYTF. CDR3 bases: TGTGCCAGCAGACTTTCGACAGGGGGTGTTAACTATGGCTACACCTTC.

In DNA form, the CDR3 reads TGTGCCAGCAGCTTAGCGGGAGGTAGCTCCTACAATGAGCAGTTCTTC. Protein: CASSLAGGSSYNEQFF. The chain joins TRBV11-1 to TRBJ2-1; D possibly corresponds to TRBD2 (6 bases). The V end was cut by 0 bases, the J end by 0 bases, with 9 bases between. The germline V gene has CDR1 SGHAT and CDR2 FQDESV (reference sequence). CDR3 length: 16 residues.

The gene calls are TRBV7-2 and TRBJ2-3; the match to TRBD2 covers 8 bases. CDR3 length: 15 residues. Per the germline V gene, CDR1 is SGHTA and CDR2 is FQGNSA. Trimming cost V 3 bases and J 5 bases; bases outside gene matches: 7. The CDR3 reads CASSFSGVSGDTQYF. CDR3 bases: TGTGCCAGCAGCTTTAGCGGGGTTTCTGGAGATACGCAGTATTTT.

The CDR3 DNA reads TGTGCCAGCGGTACGGGAGGGGTGGGCACTGAAGCTTTCTTT. Encoded protein: CASGTGGVGTEAFF. This chain links TRBV5-4 with TRBJ1-1; a weak D match, TRBD1 (5 bases). This CDR3 has 14 residues. Deletions cut 7 bases from V and 4 bases from J, with 17 bases between. From germline, CDR1 is SGHNT and CDR2 YYREEE (reference sequence).

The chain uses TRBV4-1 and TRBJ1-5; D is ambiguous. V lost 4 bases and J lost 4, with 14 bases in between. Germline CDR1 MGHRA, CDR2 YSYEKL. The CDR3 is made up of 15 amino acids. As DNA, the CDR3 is TGCGCCAGCAGCCCCATCGAGTCTGAAAATCAGCCCCAGCATTTT. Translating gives CASSPIESENQPQHF.

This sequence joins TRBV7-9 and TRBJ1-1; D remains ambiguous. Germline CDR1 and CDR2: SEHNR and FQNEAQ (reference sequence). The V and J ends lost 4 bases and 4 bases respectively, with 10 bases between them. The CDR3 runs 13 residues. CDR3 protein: CASSSIRSTEAFF. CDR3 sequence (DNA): TGTGCCAGCAGCTCCATTCGTAGCACTGAAGCTTTCTTT.

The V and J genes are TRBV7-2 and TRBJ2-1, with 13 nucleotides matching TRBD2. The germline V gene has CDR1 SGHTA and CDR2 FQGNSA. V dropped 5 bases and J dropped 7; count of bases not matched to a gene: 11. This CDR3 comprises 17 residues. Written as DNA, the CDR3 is TGTGCCAGCAGCCCTTGGACTAGCGGGAGAACTTTTAATGAGCAGTTCTTC. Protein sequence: CASSPWTSGRTFNEQFF.

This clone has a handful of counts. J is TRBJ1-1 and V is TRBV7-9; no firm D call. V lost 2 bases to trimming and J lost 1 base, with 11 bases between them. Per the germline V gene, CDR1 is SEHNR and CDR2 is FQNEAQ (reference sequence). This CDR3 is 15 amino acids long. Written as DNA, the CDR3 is TGTGCCAGCAGCTTATTGCCCCAGAAGAACACTGAAGCTTTCTTT. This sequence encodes CASSLLPQKNTEAFF.

CDR3 in amino acids: CASSIRGRRGGGTDTQYF. CDR3 bases: TGTGCCAGTAGTATAAGGGGTAGGCGGGGGGGCGGCACAGATACGCAGTATTTT. The chain has TRBV19 and TRBJ2-3; 9 nucleotides line up with TRBD2. Germline V gives CDR1 LNHDA, CDR2 SQIVND (reference sequence). Unmatched junction bases numbered 10, after V lost 2 bases and J lost 1 base. The CDR3 spans 18 residues.

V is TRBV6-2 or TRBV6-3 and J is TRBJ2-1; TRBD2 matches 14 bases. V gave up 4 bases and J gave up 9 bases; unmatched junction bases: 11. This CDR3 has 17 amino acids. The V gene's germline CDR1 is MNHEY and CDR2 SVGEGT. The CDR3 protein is CASSSGTSGSFLSEQFF. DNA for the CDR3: TGTGCCAGCAGTTCGGGGACTAGCGGGAGTTTTTTGAGTGAGCAGTTCTTC.

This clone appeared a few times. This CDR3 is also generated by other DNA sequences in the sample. The CDR3 loop is CASSQDLGYEQYF. The CDR3 DNA is TGCGCCAGCAGCCAAGATCTCGGTTACGAGCAGTACTTC. The chain is built from TRBV4-3 and TRBJ2-7; D unclear. The CDR3 loop spans 13 amino acids. V was pared by 0 bases and J by 4 bases, with 7 bases between. Germline loops: CDR1 LGHNA, CDR2 YSLEER.

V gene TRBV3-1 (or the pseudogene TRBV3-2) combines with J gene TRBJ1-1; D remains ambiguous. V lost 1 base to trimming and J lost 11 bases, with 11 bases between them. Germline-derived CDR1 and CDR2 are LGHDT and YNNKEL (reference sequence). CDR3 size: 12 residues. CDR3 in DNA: TGTGCCAGCAGCCAAGCGGAGCTTGGGGCTTTCTTT. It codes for CASSQAELGAFF.

The CDR3 nucleotides are TGCAGTGCTAGTGCAGGGATCGATGGCTACACCTTC. It encodes CSASAGIDGYTF. The rearrangement uses TRBV20-1 and TRBJ1-2, with D tentatively TRBD1 (5 bases). This CDR3 is built from 12 residues. Trimming left V 3 bases short and J 6 bases short, with 11 bases between. Looked up from germline, CDR1 is DFQATT and CDR2 is SNEGSKA (reference sequence).